The clone carrying this TCR beta chain was observed at least ten times. Time point given: sample taken at primary tumor resection. About 73 TRACERx patients with early, untreated non-small cell lung cancer donated samples. A unique molecular identifier was attached to every TCR cDNA molecule. TCRdb called the 5' RACE reads again in MiXCR, with one record for every CDR3 protein. The repertoire includes about 45,000 distinct CDR3 sequences, about 6.8% of them detected once, and around 45% sits in the top ten. The data were taken from a study of spatial heterogeneity in lung cancer. CDR3 size: 16 residues. Per germline, CDR1 LNHDA and CDR2 SQIVND (reference sequence). With V trimmed by 5 bases and J by 4 bases, 10 bases remained unmatched.

The TCR sequence derives from a female donor with early-stage non-small cell lung cancer. V is TRBV19 and J is TRBJ2-3, with 9 bases identical to TRBD1. The sample in question was PBMCs, obtained at surgery. In nucleotides, the CDR3 is TGTGCCAGTAGTGCTTACAGGGGGCGTGGGGCAGATACGCAGTATTTT. Translated: CASSAYRGRGADTQYF. Full variable domain (rest looked up from reference TRBV19 and TRBJ2-3): DGGITQSPKYLFRKEGQNVTLSCEQNLNHDAMYWYRQDPGQGLRLIYYSQIVNDFQKGDIAEGYSVSREKKESFPLTVTSAQKNPTAFYLCASSAYRGRGADTQYFGPGTRLTVL.